This TCR beta chain was observed in a study of blood T cell repertoires in COVID-19. The CDR3 runs to 15 residues. Per germline, CDR1 ENHRY and CDR2 SYGVKD. The V gene end was trimmed by 3 bases and the J gene end by 4 bases; junction bases not matched to a gene: 8. Assay used: immunoSEQ multiplex PCR; TCRdb lists only in-frame clones, some missing. This sample has 300,000 to 500,000 clones, with approximately 90% found just once. Participants were aged roughly 18 to 100 years from around 25 US areas. The receptor was isolated from a woman in her twenties or thirties with acute COVID-19. The specimen sequenced was PBMCs or T cells enriched from blood (not recorded which). The rearrangement joins TRBV10-3 to TRBJ1-2; 7 nucleotides line up with TRBD1. CDR3 in amino acids: CAISDGATGTYGYTF. CDR3 nucleotide sequence: TGTGCCATCAGTGACGGGGCGACAGGGACCTATGGCTACACCTTC.